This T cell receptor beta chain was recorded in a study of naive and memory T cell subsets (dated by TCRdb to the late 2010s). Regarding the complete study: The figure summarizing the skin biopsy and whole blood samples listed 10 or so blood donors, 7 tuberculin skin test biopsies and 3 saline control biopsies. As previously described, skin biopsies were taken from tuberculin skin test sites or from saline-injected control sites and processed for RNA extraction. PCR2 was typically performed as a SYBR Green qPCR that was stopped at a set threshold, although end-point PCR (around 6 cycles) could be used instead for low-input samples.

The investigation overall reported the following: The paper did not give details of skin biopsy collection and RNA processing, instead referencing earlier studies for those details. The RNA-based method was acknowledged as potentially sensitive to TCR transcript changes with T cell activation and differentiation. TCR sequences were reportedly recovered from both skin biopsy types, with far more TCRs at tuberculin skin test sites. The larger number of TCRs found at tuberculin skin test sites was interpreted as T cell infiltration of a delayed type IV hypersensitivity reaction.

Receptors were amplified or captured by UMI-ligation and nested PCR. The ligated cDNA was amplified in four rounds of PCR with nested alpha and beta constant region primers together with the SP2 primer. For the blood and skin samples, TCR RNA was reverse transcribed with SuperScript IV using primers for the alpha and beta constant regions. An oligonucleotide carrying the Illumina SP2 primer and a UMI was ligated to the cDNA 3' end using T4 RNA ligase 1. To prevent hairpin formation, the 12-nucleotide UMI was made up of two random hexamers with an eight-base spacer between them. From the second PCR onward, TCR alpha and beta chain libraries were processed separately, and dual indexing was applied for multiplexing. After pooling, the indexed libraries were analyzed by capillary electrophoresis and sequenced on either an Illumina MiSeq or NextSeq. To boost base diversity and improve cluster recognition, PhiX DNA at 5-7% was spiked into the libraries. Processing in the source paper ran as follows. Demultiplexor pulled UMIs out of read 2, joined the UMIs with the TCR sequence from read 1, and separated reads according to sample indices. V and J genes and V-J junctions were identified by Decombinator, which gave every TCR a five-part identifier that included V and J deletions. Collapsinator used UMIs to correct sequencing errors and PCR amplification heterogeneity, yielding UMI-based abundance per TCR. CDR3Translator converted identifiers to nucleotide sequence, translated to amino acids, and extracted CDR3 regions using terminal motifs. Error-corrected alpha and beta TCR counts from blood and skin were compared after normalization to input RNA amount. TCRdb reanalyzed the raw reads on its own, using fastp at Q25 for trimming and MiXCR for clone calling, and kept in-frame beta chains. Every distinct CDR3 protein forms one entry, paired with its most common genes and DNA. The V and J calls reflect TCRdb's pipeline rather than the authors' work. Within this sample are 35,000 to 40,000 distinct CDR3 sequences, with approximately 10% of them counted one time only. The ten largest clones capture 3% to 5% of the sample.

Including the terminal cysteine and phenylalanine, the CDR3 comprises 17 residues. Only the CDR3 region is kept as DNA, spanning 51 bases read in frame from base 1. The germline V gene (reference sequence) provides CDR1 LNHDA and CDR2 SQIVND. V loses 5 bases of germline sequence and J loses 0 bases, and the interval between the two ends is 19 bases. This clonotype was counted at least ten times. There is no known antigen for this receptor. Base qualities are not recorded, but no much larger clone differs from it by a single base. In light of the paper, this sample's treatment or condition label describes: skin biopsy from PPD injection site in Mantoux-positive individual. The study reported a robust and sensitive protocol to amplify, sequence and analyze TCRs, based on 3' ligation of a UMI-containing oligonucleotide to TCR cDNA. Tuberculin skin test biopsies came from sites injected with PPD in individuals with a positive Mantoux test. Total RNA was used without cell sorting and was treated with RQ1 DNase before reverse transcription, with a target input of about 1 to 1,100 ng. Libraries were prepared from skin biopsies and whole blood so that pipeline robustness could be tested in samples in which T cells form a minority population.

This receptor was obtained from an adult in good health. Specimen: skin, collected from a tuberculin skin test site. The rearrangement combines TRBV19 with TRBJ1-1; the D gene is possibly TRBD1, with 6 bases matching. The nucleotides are TGTGCCAGTAGTCCACCCAGGCCACAGGGCCTGAACACTGAAGCTTTCTTT. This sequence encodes CASSPPRPQGLNTEAFF.